This TCR beta chain appears in the sequencing data of a study of shared T cell receptors in the human thymus. V was cut by 1 base and J by 2 bases, with 24 bases left in between. The CDR3 length is 19 residues. CDR1 and CDR2 from the germline V gene are MDHEN and SYDVKM. The table came from immunoSEQ multiplex PCR; TCRdb's copy has only in-frame clones and leaves some out. The profile shows about 380,000 clones, around 93% of them singletons. The TCR originated in a human donor. The sequenced material came from thymocytes. The V gene is TRBV28, the J gene TRBJ2-7; D is ambiguous. CDR3 sequence: CASSLLSPHSNSAPYEQYF. CDR3 bases: TGTGCCAGCAGTTTATTATCCCCCCACAGTAATTCCGCCCCCTACGAGCAGTACTTC.